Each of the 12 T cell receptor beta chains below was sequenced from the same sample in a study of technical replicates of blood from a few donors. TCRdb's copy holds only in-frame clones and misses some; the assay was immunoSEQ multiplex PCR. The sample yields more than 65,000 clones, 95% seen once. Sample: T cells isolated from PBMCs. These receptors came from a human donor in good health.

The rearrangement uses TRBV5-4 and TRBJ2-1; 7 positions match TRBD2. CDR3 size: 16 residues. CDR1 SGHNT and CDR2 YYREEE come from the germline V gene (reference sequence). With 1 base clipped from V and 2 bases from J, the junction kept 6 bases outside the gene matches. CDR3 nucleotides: TGTGCCAGCAGCTTGCGGGGGGAGCCCACCTACAATGAGCAGTTCTTC. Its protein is CASSLRGEPTYNEQFF.

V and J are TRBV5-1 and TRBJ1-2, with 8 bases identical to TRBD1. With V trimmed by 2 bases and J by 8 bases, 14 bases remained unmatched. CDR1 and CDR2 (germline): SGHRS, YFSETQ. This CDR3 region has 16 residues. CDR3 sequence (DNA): TGCGCCAGCAGCTTCGTTTACACGACAGGGGTGGGCGGCTACACCTTC. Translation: CASSFVYTTGVGGYTF.

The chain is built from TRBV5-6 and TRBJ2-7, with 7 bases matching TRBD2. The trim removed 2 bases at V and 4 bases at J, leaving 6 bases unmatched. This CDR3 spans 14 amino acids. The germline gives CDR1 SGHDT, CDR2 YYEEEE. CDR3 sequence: CASSFSLADYEQYF. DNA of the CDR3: TGTGCCAGCAGCTTTAGTCTAGCGGATTACGAGCAGTACTTC.

CDR3 in amino acids: CASSLLSQVNQPQHF. The CDR3 DNA is TGTGCCAGCAGTTTATTGTCACAGGTAAATCAGCCCCAGCATTTT. V usage is TRBV27 and J usage is TRBJ1-5; TRBD1 is a possible D gene (5 bases). The CDR3 is 15 residues long. Trimming cost V 1 base and J 4 bases, with 11 bases left between them. CDR1 and CDR2 (germline): MNHEY, SMNVEV (reference sequence).

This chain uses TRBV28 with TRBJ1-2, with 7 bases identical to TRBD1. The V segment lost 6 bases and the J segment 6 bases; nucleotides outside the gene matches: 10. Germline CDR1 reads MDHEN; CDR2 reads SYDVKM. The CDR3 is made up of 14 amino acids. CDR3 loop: CASRVPGGTNGYTF. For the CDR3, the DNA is TGTGCCAGCAGGGTACCAGGGGGAACCAATGGCTACACCTTC.

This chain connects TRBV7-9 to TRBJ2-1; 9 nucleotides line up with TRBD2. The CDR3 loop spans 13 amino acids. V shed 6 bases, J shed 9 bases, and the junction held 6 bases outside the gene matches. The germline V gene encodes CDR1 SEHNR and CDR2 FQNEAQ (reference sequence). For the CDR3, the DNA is TGTGCCAGCAGTTCCAGCGGGAGGATTGAGCAGTTCTTC. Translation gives CASSSSGRIEQFF.

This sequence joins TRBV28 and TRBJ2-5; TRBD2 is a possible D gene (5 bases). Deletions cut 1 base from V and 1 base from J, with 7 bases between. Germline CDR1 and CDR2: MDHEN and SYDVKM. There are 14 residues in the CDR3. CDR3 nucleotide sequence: TGTGCCAGCAGTTTATCCAGCGGCCAAGAGACCCAGTACTTC. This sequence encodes CASSLSSGQETQYF.

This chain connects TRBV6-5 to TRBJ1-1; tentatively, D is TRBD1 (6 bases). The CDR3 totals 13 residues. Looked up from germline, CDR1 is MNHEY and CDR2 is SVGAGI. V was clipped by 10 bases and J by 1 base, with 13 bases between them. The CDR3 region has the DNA TGTGCCACGAAGGGACATCAGAACACTGAAGCTTTCTTT. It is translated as CATKGHQNTEAFF.

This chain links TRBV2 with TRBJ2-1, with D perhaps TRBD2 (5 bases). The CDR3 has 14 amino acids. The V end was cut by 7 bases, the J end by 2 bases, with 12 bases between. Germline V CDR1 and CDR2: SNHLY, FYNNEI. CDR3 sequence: CASIMERAYNEQFF. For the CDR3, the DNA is TGTGCCAGCATTATGGAGAGGGCCTACAATGAGCAGTTCTTC.

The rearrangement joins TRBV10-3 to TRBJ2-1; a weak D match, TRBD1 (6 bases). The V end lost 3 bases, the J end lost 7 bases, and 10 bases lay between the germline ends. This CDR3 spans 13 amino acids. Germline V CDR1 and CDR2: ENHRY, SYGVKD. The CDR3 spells CAISDQGWNEQFF. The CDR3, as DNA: TGTGCCATCAGTGATCAGGGGTGGAATGAGCAGTTCTTC.

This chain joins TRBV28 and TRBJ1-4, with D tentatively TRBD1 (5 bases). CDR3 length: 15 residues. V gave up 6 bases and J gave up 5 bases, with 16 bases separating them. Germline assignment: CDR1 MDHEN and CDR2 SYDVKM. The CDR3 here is CASSRGRQGNEKLFF. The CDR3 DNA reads TGTGCCAGCAGCCGGGGGAGGCAGGGAAATGAAAAACTGTTTTTT.

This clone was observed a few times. The CDR3 reads CASSQFLDYYGYTF. The CDR3 nucleotides read TGTGCCAGCAGCCAATTTTTGGACTACTATGGCTACACCTTC. This chain connects TRBV16 to TRBJ1-2; no reliable D call. Looked up from germline, CDR1 is KGHSY and CDR2 is FQNENV. The CDR3 loop spans 14 amino acids. Deletions cut 1 base from V and 3 bases from J, with 9 bases between. The full variable domain, with the rest looked up from reference TRBV16 and TRBJ1-2, is GEEVAQTPKHLVRGEGQKAKLYCAPIKGHSYVFWYQQVLKNEFKFLISFQNENVFDETGMPKERFSAKCLPNSPCSLEIQATKLEDSAVYFCASSQFLDYYGYTFGSGTRLTVV.